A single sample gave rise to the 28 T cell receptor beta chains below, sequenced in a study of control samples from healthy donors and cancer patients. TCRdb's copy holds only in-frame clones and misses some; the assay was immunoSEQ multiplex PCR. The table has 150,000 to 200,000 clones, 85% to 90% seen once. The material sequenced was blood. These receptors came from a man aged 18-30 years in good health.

The CDR3 sequence is CASSSSGTALNTEAFF. The CDR3 DNA sequence: TGTGCCAGCAGTTCCTCCGGGACAGCTCTGAACACTGAAGCTTTCTTT. The gene calls are TRBV28 and TRBJ1-1, with 7 bases matching TRBD1. J gave up 0 bases and V 4 bases, and 8 bases lay outside the gene matches. The germline gives CDR1 MDHEN, CDR2 SYDVKM. The CDR3 is 16 residues long.

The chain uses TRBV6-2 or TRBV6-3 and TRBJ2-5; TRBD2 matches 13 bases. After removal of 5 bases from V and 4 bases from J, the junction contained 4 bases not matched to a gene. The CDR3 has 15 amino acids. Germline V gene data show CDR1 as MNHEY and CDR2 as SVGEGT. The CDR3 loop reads CASSRGLAGVETQYF. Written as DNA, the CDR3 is TGTGCCAGCAGTAGAGGACTAGCGGGGGTAGAGACCCAGTACTTC.

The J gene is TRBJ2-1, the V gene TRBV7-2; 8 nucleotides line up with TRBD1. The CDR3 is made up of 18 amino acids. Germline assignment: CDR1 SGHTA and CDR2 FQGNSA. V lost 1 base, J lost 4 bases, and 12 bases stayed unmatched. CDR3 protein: CASSLVGIGTGGYNEQFF. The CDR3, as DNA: TGTGCCAGCAGCTTAGTTGGTATCGGGACAGGAGGATACAATGAGCAGTTCTTC.

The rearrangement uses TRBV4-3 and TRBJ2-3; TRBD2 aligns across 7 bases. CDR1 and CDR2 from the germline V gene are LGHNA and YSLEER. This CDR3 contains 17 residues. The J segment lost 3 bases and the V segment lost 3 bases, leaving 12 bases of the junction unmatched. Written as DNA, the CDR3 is TGCGCCAGCAGCCACGATACTCTGGGGGGGGAAACAGATACGCAGTATTTT. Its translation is CASSHDTLGGETDTQYF.

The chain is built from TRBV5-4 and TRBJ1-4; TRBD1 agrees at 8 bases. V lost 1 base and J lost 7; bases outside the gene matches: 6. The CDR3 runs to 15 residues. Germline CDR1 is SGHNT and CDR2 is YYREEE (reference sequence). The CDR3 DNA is TGTGCCAGCAGCTTGCAGCAGGGGGCAGCTGAAAAACTGTTTTTT. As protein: CASSLQQGAAEKLFF.

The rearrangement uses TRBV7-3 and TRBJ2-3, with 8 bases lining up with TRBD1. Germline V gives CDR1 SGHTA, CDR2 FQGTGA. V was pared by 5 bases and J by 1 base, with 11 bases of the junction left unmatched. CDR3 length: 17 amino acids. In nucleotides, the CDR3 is TGTGCCAGCAGCAAAAGCACAGGGGGGAGCGGCACAGATACGCAGTATTTT. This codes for CASSKSTGGSGTDTQYF. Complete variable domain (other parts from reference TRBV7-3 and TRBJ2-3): GAGVSQTPSNKVTEKGKYVELRCDPISGHTALYWYRQSLGQGPEFLIYFQGTGAADDSGLPNDRFFAVRPEGSVSTLKIQRTERGDSAVYLCASSKSTGGSGTDTQYFGPGTRLTVL.

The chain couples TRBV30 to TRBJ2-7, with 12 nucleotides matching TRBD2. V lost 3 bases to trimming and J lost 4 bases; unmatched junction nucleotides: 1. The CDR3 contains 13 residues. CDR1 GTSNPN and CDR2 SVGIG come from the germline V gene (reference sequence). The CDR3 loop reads CAWSTSGGYEQYF. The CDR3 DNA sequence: TGTGCCTGGAGCACTAGCGGGGGGTACGAGCAGTACTTC. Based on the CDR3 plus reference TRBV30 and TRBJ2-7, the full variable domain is SQTIHQWPATLVQPVGSPLSLECTVEGTSNPNLYWYRQAAGRGLQLLFYSVGIGQISSEVPQNLSASRPQDRQFILSSKKLLLSDSGFYLCAWSTSGGYEQYFGPGTRLTVT.

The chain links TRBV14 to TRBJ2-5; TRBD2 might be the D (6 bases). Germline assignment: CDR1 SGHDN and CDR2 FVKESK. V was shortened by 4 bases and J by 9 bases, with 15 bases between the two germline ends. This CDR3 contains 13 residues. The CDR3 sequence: CASSPGGGRAQYF. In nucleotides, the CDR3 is TGTGCCAGCAGCCCCGGGGGAGGTCGGGCCCAGTACTTC.

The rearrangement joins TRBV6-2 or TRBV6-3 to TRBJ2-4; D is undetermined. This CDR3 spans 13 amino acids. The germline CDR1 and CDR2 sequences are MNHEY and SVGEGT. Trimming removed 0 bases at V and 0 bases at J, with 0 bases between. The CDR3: CASSYSAKNIQYF. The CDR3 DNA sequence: TGTGCCAGCAGTTACTCAGCCAAAAACATTCAGTACTTC.

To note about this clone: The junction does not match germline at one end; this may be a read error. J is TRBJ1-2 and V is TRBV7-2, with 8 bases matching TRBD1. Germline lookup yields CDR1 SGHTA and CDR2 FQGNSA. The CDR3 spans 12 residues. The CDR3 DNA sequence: TGTGCCAGCAGCCCAAGGACAGGGTGGGGCCTCTTC. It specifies CASSPRTGWGLF.

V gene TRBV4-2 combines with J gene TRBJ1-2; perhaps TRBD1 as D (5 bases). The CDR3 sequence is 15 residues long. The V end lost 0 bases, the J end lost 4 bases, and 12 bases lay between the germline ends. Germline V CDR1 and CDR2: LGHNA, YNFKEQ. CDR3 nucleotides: TGTGCCAGCAGCCAAGACCTAAGGGGCGGCTATGGCTACACCTTC. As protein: CASSQDLRGGYGYTF.

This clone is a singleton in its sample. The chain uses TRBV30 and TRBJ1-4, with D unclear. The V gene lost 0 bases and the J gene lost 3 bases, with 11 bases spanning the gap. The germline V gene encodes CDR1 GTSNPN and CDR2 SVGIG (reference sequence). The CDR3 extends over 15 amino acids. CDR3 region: CAWSVWRVANEKLFF. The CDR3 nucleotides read TGTGCCTGGAGTGTTTGGCGGGTGGCTAATGAAAAACTGTTTTTT.

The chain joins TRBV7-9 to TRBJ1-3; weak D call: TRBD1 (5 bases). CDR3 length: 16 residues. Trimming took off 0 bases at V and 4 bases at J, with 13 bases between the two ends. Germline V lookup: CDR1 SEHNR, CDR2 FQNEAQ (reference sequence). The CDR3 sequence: CASSLARGRTGNTIYF. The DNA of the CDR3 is TGTGCCAGCAGCTTAGCGCGGGGGAGAACCGGAAACACCATATATTTT.

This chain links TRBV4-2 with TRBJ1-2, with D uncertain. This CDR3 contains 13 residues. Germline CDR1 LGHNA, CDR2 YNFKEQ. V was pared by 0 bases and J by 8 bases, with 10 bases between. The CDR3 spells CASSQDYGGGYTF. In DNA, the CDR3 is TGTGCCAGCAGCCAAGACTACGGCGGGGGCTACACCTTC.

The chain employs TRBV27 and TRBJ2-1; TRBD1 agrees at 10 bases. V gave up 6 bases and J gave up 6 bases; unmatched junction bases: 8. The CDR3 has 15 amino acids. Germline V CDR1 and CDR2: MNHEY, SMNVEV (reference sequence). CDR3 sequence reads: CASSPGTGVINEQFF. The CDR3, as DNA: TGTGCCAGCAGCCCCGGGACAGGGGTGATCAATGAGCAGTTCTTC.

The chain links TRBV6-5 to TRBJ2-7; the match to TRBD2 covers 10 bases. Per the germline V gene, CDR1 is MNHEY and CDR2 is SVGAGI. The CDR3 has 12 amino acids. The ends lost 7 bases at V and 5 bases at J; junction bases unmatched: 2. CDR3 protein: CASTLAGDEQYF. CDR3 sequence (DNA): TGTGCCAGCACCCTAGCGGGGGACGAGCAGTACTTC.

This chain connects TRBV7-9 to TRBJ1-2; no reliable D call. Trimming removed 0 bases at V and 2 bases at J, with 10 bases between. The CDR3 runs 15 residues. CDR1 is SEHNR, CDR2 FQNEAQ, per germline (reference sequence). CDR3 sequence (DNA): TGTGCCAGCAGCTTAGCGCCGCTTCCGAACTATGGCTACACCTTC. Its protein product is CASSLAPLPNYGYTF. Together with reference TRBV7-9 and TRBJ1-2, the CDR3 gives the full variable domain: DTGVSQNPRHKITKRGQNVTFRCDPISEHNRLYWYRQTLGQGPEFLTYFQNEAQLEKSRLLSDRFSAERPKGSFSTLEIQRTEQGDSAMYLCASSLAPLPNYGYTFGSGTRLTVV.

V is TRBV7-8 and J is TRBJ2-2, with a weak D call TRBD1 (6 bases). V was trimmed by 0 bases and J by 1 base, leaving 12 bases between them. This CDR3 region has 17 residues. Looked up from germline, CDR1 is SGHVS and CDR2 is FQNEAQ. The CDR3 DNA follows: TGTGCCAGCAGCTTAGCGCCAGAGACAGGGAACACCGGGGAGCTGTTTTTT. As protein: CASSLAPETGNTGELFF.

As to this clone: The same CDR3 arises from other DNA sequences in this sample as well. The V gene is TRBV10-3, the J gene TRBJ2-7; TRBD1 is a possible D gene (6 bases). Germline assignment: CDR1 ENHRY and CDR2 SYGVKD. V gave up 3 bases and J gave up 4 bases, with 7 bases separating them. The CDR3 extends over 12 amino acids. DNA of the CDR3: TGTGCCATCAGTGAACAGGGATACGAGCAGTACTTC. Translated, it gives CAISEQGYEQYF.

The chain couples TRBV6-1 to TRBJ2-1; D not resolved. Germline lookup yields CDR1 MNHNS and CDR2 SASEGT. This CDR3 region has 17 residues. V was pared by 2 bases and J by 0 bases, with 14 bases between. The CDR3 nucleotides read TGTGCCAGCAGTGAATATGGACCTGCCCACTCCTACAATGAGCAGTTCTTC. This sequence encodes CASSEYGPAHSYNEQFF.

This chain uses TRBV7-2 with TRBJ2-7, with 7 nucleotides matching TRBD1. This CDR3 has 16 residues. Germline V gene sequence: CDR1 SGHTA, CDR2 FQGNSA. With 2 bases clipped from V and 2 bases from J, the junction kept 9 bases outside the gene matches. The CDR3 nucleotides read TGTGCCAGCAGCTTAACATGGGACAGACACCCCTACGAGCAGTACTTC. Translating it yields CASSLTWDRHPYEQYF.

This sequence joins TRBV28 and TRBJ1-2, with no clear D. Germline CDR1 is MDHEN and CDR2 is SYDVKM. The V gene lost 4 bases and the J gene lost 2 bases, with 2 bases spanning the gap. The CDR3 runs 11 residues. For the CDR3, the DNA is TGTGCCAGCAGTTCAAACTATGGCTACACCTTC. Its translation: CASSSNYGYTF.

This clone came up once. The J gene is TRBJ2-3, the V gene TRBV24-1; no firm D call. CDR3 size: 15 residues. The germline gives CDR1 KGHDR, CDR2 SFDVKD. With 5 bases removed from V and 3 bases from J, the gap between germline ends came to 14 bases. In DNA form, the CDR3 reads TGTGCCACCAGTGGGACCAAAGGTCTAACAGATACGCAGTATTTT. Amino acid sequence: CATSGTKGLTDTQYF.

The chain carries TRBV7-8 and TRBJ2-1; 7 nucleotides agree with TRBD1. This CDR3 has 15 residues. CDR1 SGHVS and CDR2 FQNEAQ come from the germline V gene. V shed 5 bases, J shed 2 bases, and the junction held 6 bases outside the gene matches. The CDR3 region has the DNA TGTGCCAGCAGCCGAGACAGGGTCCCCTACAATGAGCAGTTCTTC. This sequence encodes CASSRDRVPYNEQFF.

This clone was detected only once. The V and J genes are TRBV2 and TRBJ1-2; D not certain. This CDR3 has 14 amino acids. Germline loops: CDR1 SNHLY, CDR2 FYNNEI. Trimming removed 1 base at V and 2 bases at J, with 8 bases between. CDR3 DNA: TGTGCCAGCAGTGAAGGATTAGGGAACTATGGCTACACCTTC. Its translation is CASSEGLGNYGYTF.

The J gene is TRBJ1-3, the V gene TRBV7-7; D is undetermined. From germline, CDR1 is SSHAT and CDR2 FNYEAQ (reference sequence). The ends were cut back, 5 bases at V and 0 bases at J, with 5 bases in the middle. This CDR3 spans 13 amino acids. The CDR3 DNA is TGTGCCAGCAGCCGGGGCTCTGGAAACACCATATATTTT. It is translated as CASSRGSGNTIYF.

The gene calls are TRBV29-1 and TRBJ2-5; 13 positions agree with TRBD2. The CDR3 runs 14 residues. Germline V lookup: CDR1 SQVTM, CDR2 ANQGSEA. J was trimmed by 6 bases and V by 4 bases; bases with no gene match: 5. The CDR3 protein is CSVGRLAGGKTQYF. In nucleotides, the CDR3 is TGCAGCGTTGGCCGACTAGCGGGGGGTAAGACCCAGTACTTC.

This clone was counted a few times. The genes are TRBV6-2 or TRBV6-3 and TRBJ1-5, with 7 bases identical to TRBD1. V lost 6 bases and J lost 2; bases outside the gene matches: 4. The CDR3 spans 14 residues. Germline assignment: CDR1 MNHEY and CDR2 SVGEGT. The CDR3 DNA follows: TGTGCCAGCAGCCCAGGGGGGGGCAATCAGCCCCAGCATTTT. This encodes CASSPGGGNQPQHF.